This is a list of T cell receptor beta chains from one sample in a study of blood T cell repertoires in COVID-19. Generated by immunoSEQ multiplex PCR, the TCRdb table keeps only in-frame clones and is missing some. The table includes under 450,000 clones, over 75% detected once. Sequenced material: peripheral blood. The receptors here all came from a woman between 40 and 55 years old with COVID-19, enrolled during active disease. Each CDR3 is given with its conserved first and last residue.

J | V | CDR3
TRBJ2-2 | TRBV19 | CASSIEGVVGTENTGELFF
TRBJ2-7 | TRBV2 | CASSGASGGDEQYF
TRBJ2-7 | TRBV5-1 | CASSLSPLAGGPYEQYF
TRBJ1-1 | TRBV10-3 | CAIRYRGKTNTEAFF
TRBJ1-5 | TRBV30 | CAWSVLDRGQPQHF
TRBJ1-6 | TRBV5-8 | CASSPEIGSYNSPLHF
TRBJ2-3 | TRBV18 | CASSRQSSTDTQYF
TRBJ2-1 | TRBV7-3 | CASSSRRAAYNEQFF
TRBJ1-6 | TRBV27 | CASSSRGSYNSPLHF
TRBJ2-7 | TRBV5-1 | CASSFDPRLAGGARSYEQYF
TRBJ1-3 | TRBV30 | CACIQSFFSGNTIYF
TRBJ2-7 | TRBV27 | CASRLNGLGGAYEQYF
TRBJ1-1 | TRBV20-1 | CSALSGGEAFF
TRBJ2-5 | TRBV9 | CASSVGNQETQYF
TRBJ1-4 | TRBV9 | CASSVGAGGHNEKLFF
TRBJ1-3 | TRBV4-3 | CASSQNPQGSTGNTIYF
TRBJ1-4 | TRBV5-6 | CASSLAAGGTNEKLFF
TRBJ2-1 | TRBV15 | CATSREQGEYNEQFF
TRBJ2-7 | TRBV6-2/TRBV6-3 | CASSRILPRQQYEQYF
TRBJ2-7 | TRBV6-6 | CASRRQGAKSEQYF